These 29 T cell receptor beta chains originate from one sample sequenced in a study of CD8+ T cells in alopecia areata (dated by TCRdb to about 2018). The library came from the immunoSEQ multiplex PCR assay. To provide template for TCR sequencing, every sample had RNA extracted and reverse transcribed into cDNA. Held by TCRdb, this immuneACCESS table contains in-frame sequences only and omits some clones. Under half of the omission traces to an unresolved V gene where checked; the cause of the rest is unknown. The sample table shows 30,000 to 35,000 clones, and roughly half are seen once. The ten largest clonotypes hold around two fifths of the sample. Sequences were obtained from NKG2D-high CD8+ T cells sorted from blood. The cell subset or site tag for this specimen amounts to: sorted CD8+ NKG2D-high blood T cells. The receptors originated from a human donor with alopecia areata.

This clone was picked up a small number of times. This rearrangement joins TRBV5-1 to TRBJ2-7; either TRBD1 or TRBD2 may supply D (5 bases each). The CDR3 contains 13 residues. Germline values: CDR1 SGHRS, CDR2 YFSETQ. Trimming removed 0 bases from V and 2 bases from J, with 6 bases in between. CDR3 nucleotides: TGCGCCAGCAGCTTGGGGGGACCCTACGAGCAGTACTTC. Translated, it gives CASSLGGPYEQYF.

The chain combines TRBV15 with TRBJ2-5; D unresolved. Germline V lookup: CDR1 LNHNV, CDR2 YYDKDF (reference sequence). V was shortened by 1 base and J by 5 bases, with 11 bases between the two germline ends. The CDR3 covers 14 residues. CDR3 amino acids: CATSRGAGRETQYF. The CDR3 DNA reads as TGTGCCACCAGCAGAGGAGCAGGACGTGAGACCCAGTACTTC.

V and J are TRBV28 and TRBJ1-2, with 8 bases that match TRBD1. The germline gives CDR1 MDHEN, CDR2 SYDVKM. CDR3 length: 14 amino acids. The trim removed 5 bases at V and 8 bases at J, leaving 10 bases unmatched. For the CDR3, the DNA is TGTGCCAGCAGTCCGGGACAGGCGTCGAGCGGCTACACCTTC. Amino acid sequence: CASSPGQASSGYTF.

The V gene is TRBV4-3, the J gene TRBJ2-7; 7 bases map to TRBD2. After removal of 1 base from V and 6 bases from J, the junction contained 6 bases not matched to a gene. This CDR3 is built from 14 residues. Looked up from germline, CDR1 is LGHNA and CDR2 is YSLEER. The CDR3 loop is CASSQVSSGSEQYF. CDR3 in DNA: TGCGCCAGCAGCCAAGTCTCTAGCGGAAGCGAGCAGTACTTC.

This chain connects TRBV7-3 to TRBJ2-5; D is perhaps TRBD1 or TRBD2 (5 bases each). The J call may be mistaken, given a closer DNA end match to TRBJ2-7. The length of the CDR3 is 14 residues. Germline CDR1 is SGHTA and CDR2 is FQGTGA. The CDR3 here is CAMDLGTDSYEQYF. In nucleotides, the CDR3 is TGTGCCATGGACCTAGGGACGGACTCCTACGAGCAGTACTTC.

The chain employs TRBV4-1 and TRBJ2-7, with D tentatively TRBD2 (5 bases). CDR1 and CDR2 from the germline V gene are MGHRA and YSYEKL. This CDR3 has 16 amino acids. V lost 0 bases to trimming and J lost 7 bases, with 19 bases between them. The CDR3 bases are TGCGCCAGCAGCCAAGATGGGTTGAGGACGACGGGGGAGCAGTACTTC. Its protein product is CASSQDGLRTTGEQYF.

CDR3 loop: CASSPPGQYEQYF. The CDR3, as DNA: TGTGCCAGCAGCCCGCCCGGACAGTACGAGCAGTACTTC. This sequence joins TRBV7-9 and TRBJ2-7; D may be TRBD1 (6 bases). V was shortened by 5 bases and J by 4 bases, with 12 bases between the two germline ends. There are 13 residues in the CDR3. Germline loops: CDR1 SEHNR, CDR2 FQNEAQ (reference sequence).

The chain is built from TRBV27 and TRBJ2-7, with D possibly matching TRBD1 (6 bases). V dropped 8 bases and J dropped 4 bases, with 12 bases sitting between them. The CDR3 runs 12 residues. Germline CDR1 reads MNHEY; CDR2 reads SMNVEV (reference sequence). CDR3 loop: CASGRGVYEQYF. The CDR3 DNA follows: TGTGCCAGCGGCAGGGGAGTTTACGAGCAGTACTTC.

The V and J genes are TRBV28 and TRBJ2-3; 8 nucleotides line up with TRBD1. With V trimmed by 4 bases and J by 2 bases, 2 bases remained unmatched. Germline V gene sequence: CDR1 MDHEN, CDR2 SYDVKM. The CDR3 is made up of 14 amino acids. CDR3 in amino acids: CASSSQGVTDTQYF. The DNA for the CDR3 is TGTGCCAGCAGTTCACAGGGGGTCACAGATACGCAGTATTTT.

This clone was picked up a small number of times. V gene TRBV5-6 combines with J gene TRBJ2-1; tentative D call: TRBD2 (6 bases). The V gene lost 4 bases and the J gene lost 8 bases, with 13 bases spanning the gap. In germline, CDR1 is SGHDT, CDR2 YYEEEE. The CDR3 length is 13 residues. In DNA form, the CDR3 reads TGTGCCAGCAGCCCGGCGGGGTGGGATGAGCAGTTCTTC. Amino acid sequence: CASSPAGWDEQFF. Supplemented by reference TRBV5-6 and TRBJ2-1, the full variable domain reads DAGVTQSPTHLIKTRGQQVTLRCSPKSGHDTVSWYQQALGQGPQFIFQYYEEEERQRGNFPDRFSGHQFPNYSSELNVNALLLGDSALYLCASSPAGWDEQFFGPGTRLTVL.

Only one count was recorded for this clone. This chain joins TRBV7-2 and TRBJ2-3, with TRBD2 identical over 12 bases. The CDR3 extends over 20 amino acids. The germline V gene encodes CDR1 SGHTA and CDR2 FQGNSA. The ends lost 0 bases at V and 5 bases at J; junction bases unmatched: 15. CDR3: CASSLASGLAGPPTKDTQYF. Here the CDR3 DNA reads TGTGCCAGCAGCTTAGCCTCGGGACTAGCGGGCCCACCCACTAAAGATACGCAGTATTTT.

The chain couples TRBV29-1 to TRBJ1-2; D is uncertain. Trimming pared 7 bases from V and 7 bases from J, leaving 13 bases between. Germline CDR1 is SQVTM and CDR2 is ANQGSEA. CDR3 size: 11 residues. The CDR3: CSALGRTGYTF. The CDR3 DNA follows: TGCAGCGCCTTAGGGCGGACTGGCTACACCTTC.

The V call is TRBV7-2, the J call TRBJ2-1, with D tentatively TRBD1 (5 bases). This CDR3 has 14 residues. Trimming shortened V by 6 bases and J by 7 bases, and 16 bases separated the two germline ends. The germline V gene has CDR1 SGHTA and CDR2 FQGNSA. In DNA, the CDR3 is TGTGCCAGCAGTCGGACAAGCCCCTCGAATGAGCAGTTCTTC. Translated: CASSRTSPSNEQFF. Full variable domain (remainder filled in from reference TRBV7-2 and TRBJ2-1): GAGVSQSPSNKVTEKGKDVELRCDPISGHTALYWYRQSLGQGLEFLIYFQGNSAPDKSGLPSDRFSAERTGGSVSTLTIQRTQQEDSAVYLCASSRTSPSNEQFFGPGTRLTVL.

The CDR3 bases are TGTGCCAGCAGCTTTGACGGGGGGAACTCCTACGAGCAGTACTTC. As protein: CASSFDGGNSYEQYF. This chain uses TRBV5-4 with TRBJ2-7; 7 nucleotides line up with TRBD2. V lost 2 bases and J lost 0; bases outside the gene matches: 5. In germline, CDR1 is SGHNT, CDR2 YYREEE (reference sequence). CDR3 length equals 15 residues.

This chain uses TRBV11-3 with TRBJ2-5; D remains unclear. CDR1 SGHNT and CDR2 YENEEA come from the germline V gene. The CDR3 is 13 amino acids. The V and J ends lost 1 base and 5 bases respectively, with 8 bases between them. Written as DNA, the CDR3 is TGTGCCAGCAGCTTAGGATCGTGGGAGACCCAGTACTTC. Protein: CASSLGSWETQYF.

This rearrangement joins TRBV7-2 to TRBJ2-7; D gene ambiguous. V lost 3 bases and J 0 bases, leaving 0 bases between the germline ends. The CDR3 covers 11 residues. Germline V gene data show CDR1 as SGHTA and CDR2 as FQGNSA. The DNA of the CDR3 is TGTGCCAGCAGCTTCTCCTACGAGCAGTACTTC. As protein: CASSFSYEQYF.

This clone was seen more than once but under ten times. V gene TRBV7-9 combines with J gene TRBJ1-1; D not resolved. Looked up from germline, CDR1 is SEHNR and CDR2 is FQNEAQ (reference sequence). The germline V and J ends were trimmed by 11 bases and 4 bases, with 20 bases remaining between them. The CDR3 spans 14 residues. As DNA, the CDR3 is TGTGCCCTAATAGTAGTGGGAAAGGGCACTGAAGCTTTCTTT. It specifies CALIVVGKGTEAFF.

This clone is deemed medium-sized. The rearrangement links TRBV2 to TRBJ2-7; the D call may be TRBD1 or TRBD2 (6 bases each). The germline V gene encodes CDR1 SNHLY and CDR2 FYNNEI. The CDR3 covers 14 residues. Trimming removed 5 bases at V and 6 bases at J, with 17 bases between. In nucleotides, the CDR3 is TGTGCCAGCAGTCCCAATTCGGGGGCTCCCGAGCAGTACTTC. It translates to CASSPNSGAPEQYF.

The chain combines TRBV19 with TRBJ1-1, with D tentatively TRBD1 (5 bases). The CDR3 loop spans 13 amino acids. V dropped 4 bases and J dropped 4 bases, with 10 bases sitting between them. Germline CDR1 and CDR2: LNHDA and SQIVND (reference sequence). The CDR3 protein is CASSTQGATEAFF. CDR3 sequence (DNA): TGTGCCAGTAGTACGCAGGGAGCCACTGAAGCTTTCTTT.

The chain joins TRBV2 to TRBJ2-7; 9 bases match TRBD1. After removal of 6 bases from V and 3 bases from J, the junction contained 6 bases not matched to a gene. The CDR3 is made up of 14 amino acids. Looked up from germline, CDR1 is SNHLY and CDR2 is FYNNEI. CDR3 sequence: CASSGGQGGYEQYF. The CDR3, as DNA: TGTGCCAGCAGCGGGGGACAGGGTGGCTACGAGCAGTACTTC.

This chain links TRBV4-3 with TRBJ2-7, with 7 bases identical to TRBD1. J lost 3 bases, V lost 3 bases, and 11 bases had no gene match. This CDR3 comprises 16 residues. Germline assignment: CDR1 LGHNA and CDR2 YSLEER. The CDR3 loop reads CASSQSPFGQVYEQYF. The CDR3 DNA follows: TGCGCCAGCAGCCAGTCCCCTTTCGGACAGGTCTACGAGCAGTACTTC.

In this sample, this clone turned up once. The J gene is TRBJ1-2, the V gene TRBV28; 7 nucleotides agree with TRBD1. The CDR3 runs 15 residues. V trimming: 2 bases; J trimming: 3 bases; junction bases outside the gene matches: 6. Germline CDR1 and CDR2: MDHEN and SYDVKM. In nucleotides, the CDR3 is TGTGCCAGCAGTTTACCAAGGGGGCTGGACTATGGCTACACCTTC. Protein sequence: CASSLPRGLDYGYTF.

The genes are TRBV13 and TRBJ2-1; 9 bases align to TRBD1. The junction had 5 bases not matched to a gene; V was cut back by 5 bases and J by 6 bases. The CDR3 extends over 14 amino acids. In germline, CDR1 is PRHDT, CDR2 FYEKMQ (reference sequence). As DNA, the CDR3 is TGTGCCAGCAGCCCCGGGACAGGGATCAATGAGCAGTTCTTC. Amino acid sequence: CASSPGTGINEQFF.

This chain links TRBV19 with TRBJ1-5; D is perhaps TRBD1 (5 bases). The CDR3 runs 12 residues. Trimming left V 5 bases short and J 5 bases short, with 7 bases between. The germline V gene encodes CDR1 LNHDA and CDR2 SQIVND (reference sequence). In nucleotides, the CDR3 is TGTGCCAGTAGTGGGGGAGATCAGCCCCAGCATTTT. It codes for CASSGGDQPQHF.

The chain couples TRBV13 to TRBJ2-5, with TRBD2 matching over 14 bases. The assigned J gene may be wrong: the sequence end matches TRBJ2-7 better. This CDR3 comprises 17 residues. CDR1 is PRHDT, CDR2 FYEKMQ, per germline (reference sequence). The CDR3 sequence: CASSPRGLAGVSYEQYF. In nucleotides, the CDR3 is TGTGCCAGCAGCCCGAGGGGACTAGCGGGAGTATCGTACGAGCAGTACTTC.

V gene TRBV4-3 combines with J gene TRBJ1-1; D gene uncertain. With 4 bases removed from V and 4 bases from J, the gap between germline ends came to 10 bases. Per germline, CDR1 LGHNA and CDR2 YSLEER. The CDR3 contains 13 residues. As DNA, the CDR3 is TGCGCCAGCAGCCTTTGGAAAGGCACTGAAGCTTTCTTT. Its translation is CASSLWKGTEAFF.

The gene calls are TRBV20-1 and TRBJ1-1; possibly TRBD1 for D (5 bases). Trimming pared 4 bases from V and 8 bases from J, leaving 8 bases between. Germline CDR1 DFQATT, CDR2 SNEGSKA (reference sequence). CDR3 length: 10 amino acids. The CDR3: CSAKPGEAFF. The CDR3 DNA is TGCAGTGCTAAGCCAGGGGAAGCTTTCTTT.

This clone occurred once. The rearrangement joins TRBV5-1 to TRBJ1-2; the match to TRBD1 covers 8 bases. The CDR3 sequence is 16 residues long. The trim removed 3 bases at V and 4 bases at J, leaving 11 bases unmatched. Germline-derived CDR1 and CDR2 are SGHRS and YFSETQ. DNA of the CDR3: TGCGCCAGCAGCTCCTCGATCGGGACAGGCATCTATGGCTACACCTTC. Protein product: CASSSSIGTGIYGYTF. Drawing the rest from reference TRBV5-1 and TRBJ1-2, the complete variable domain is KAGVTQTPRYLIKTRGQQVTLSCSPISGHRSVSWYQQTPGQGLQFLFEYFSETQRNKGNFPGRFSGRQFSNSRSEMNVSTLELGDSALYLCASSSSIGTGIYGYTFGSGTRLTVV.

This rearrangement joins TRBV27 to TRBJ2-1; D might be TRBD1 (7 bases). CDR1 and CDR2 (germline): MNHEY, SMNVEV (reference sequence). V was cut by 3 bases and J by 6 bases, with 12 bases left in between. This CDR3 is 14 amino acids long. The CDR3 sequence is CASSLAQGGNEQFF. CDR3 in DNA: TGTGCCAGCAGTTTGGCCCAGGGGGGCAATGAGCAGTTCTTC.